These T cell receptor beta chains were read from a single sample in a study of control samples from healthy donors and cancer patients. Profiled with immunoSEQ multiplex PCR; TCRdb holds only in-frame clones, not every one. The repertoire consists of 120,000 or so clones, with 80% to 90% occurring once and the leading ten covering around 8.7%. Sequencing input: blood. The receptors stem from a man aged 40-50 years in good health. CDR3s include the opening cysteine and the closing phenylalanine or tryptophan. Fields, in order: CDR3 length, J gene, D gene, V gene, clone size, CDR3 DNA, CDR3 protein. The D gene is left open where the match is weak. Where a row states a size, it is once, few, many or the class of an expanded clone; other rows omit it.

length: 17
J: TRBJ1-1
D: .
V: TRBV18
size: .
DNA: TGTGCCAGCTCACTGGCCGGTAGGGTTACGACTTCCACTGAAGCTTTCTTT
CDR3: CASSLAGRVTTSTEAFF

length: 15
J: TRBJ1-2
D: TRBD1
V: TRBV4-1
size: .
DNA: TGCGCCAGCAGCCAAGGTCCAGGGGGGAACTATGGCTACACCTTC
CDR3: CASSQGPGGNYGYTF

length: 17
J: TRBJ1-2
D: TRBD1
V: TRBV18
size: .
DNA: TGTGCCAGCTCACCATCACAGGGGAGGAAAGGGAACTATGGCTACACCTTC
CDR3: CASSPSQGRKGNYGYTF

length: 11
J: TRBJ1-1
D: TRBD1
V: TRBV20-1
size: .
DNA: TGCAGTGCTCCGGGACAGGGGAAAGCTTTCTTT
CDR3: CSAPGQGKAFF

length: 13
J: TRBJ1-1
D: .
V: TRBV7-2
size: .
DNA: TGTGCCAGCAGCTTAGGCGGTCGCACTGAAGCTTTCTTT
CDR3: CASSLGGRTEAFF

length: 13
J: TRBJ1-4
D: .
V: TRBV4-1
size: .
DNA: TGCGCCAGCAGCCAAACGCTTAAAGAAAAACTGTTTTTT
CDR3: CASSQTLKEKLFF

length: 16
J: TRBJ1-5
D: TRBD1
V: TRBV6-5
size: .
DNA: TGTGCCAGCAGTTTCGGTCGGCAGGGGGCAATTCAGCCCCAGCATTTT
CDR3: CASSFGRQGAIQPQHF

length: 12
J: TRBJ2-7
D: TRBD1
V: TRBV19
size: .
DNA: TGTGCCAGTGGCCGACAGGGGGACGAGCAGTACTTC
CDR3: CASGRQGDEQYF

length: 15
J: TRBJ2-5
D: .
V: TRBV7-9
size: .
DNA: TGTGCCAGCAGCCCCCGGACAGCCCCCAGGGAGACCCAGTACTTC
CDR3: CASSPRTAPRETQYF

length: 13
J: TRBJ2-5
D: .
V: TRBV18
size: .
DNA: TGTGCCAGCTCACCAAGGGGAAGAGAGACCCAGTACTTC
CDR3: CASSPRGRETQYF

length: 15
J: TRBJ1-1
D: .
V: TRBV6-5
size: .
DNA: TGTGCCAGCAGCCTGACTGGGACGTTGAACACTGAAGCTTTCTTT
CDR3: CASSLTGTLNTEAFF

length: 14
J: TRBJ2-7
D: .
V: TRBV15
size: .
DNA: TGTGCCACCAGCAGAGGTCAGGTGGACCACGAGCAGTACTTC
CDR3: CATSRGQVDHEQYF

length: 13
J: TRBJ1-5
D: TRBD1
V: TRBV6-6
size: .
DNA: TGTGCCAGCACTCGACAGGGCAGTCAGCCCCAGCATTTT
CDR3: CASTRQGSQPQHF

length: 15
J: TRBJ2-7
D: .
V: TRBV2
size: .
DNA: TGTGCCAGCAGTACCCGGGTCCAACCCCCCTACGAGCAGTACTTC
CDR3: CASSTRVQPPYEQYF

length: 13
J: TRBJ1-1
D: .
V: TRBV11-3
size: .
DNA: TGTGCCAGCAGTACGGGGGAGATTACTGAAGCTTTCTTT
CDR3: CASSTGEITEAFF

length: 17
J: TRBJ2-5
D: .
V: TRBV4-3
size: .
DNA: TGCGCCAGCAGCCAAGATGGGGGGGCGGGGTACCAAGAGACCCAGTACTTC
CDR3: CASSQDGGAGYQETQYF

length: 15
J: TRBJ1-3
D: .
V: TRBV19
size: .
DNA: TGTGCCAGTAGTTCCCGGGACATCTCTGGAAACACCATATATTTT
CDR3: CASSSRDISGNTIYF

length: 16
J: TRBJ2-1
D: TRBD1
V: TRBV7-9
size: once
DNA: TGTGCCAGCAGCACCGATGACAGGGTAGTTAACAATGAGCAGTTCTTC
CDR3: CASSTDDRVVNNEQFF

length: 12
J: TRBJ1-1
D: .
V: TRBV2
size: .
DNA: TGTGCCAGCCATCGTTTCGGCACTGAAGCTTTCTTT
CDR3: CASHRFGTEAFF

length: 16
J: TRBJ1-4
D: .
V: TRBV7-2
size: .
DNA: TGTGCCAGCAGCTTAGCCCCGATTTCGGAAGGTGAAAAACTGTTTTTT
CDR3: CASSLAPISEGEKLFF

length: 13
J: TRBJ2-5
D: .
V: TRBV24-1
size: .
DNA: TGTGCCACCGGGGACAGCGGGGAGGAGACCCAGTACTTC
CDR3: CATGDSGEETQYF

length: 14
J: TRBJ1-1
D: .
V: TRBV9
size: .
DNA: TGTGCCAGCAGCGTACAGGGTCGGAACACTGAAGCTTTCTTT
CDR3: CASSVQGRNTEAFF

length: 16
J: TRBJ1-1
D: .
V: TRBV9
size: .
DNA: TGTGCCAGCAGCCCTTCCGGGGGGGCGACTTTCACTGAAGCTTTCTTT
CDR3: CASSPSGGATFTEAFF

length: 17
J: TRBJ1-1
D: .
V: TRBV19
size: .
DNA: TGTGCCAGTAGTAACCGCCACGAGGGCGGAAGATACACTGAAGCTTTCTTT
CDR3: CASSNRHEGGRYTEAFF

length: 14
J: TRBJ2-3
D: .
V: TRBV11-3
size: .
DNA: TGTGCCAGCAGCTCGGACACTTGGGGGGATACGCAGTATTTT
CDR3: CASSSDTWGDTQYF